The table lists the clone carrying this T cell receptor beta chain with a few counts. What it binds is unknown. With 6 bases removed from V and 4 bases from J, the gap between germline ends came to 17 bases. This CDR3 contains 15 residues. Germline loops: CDR1 MNHNS, CDR2 SASEGT. This sample is part of a study of glioma-infiltrating T cells. General study results and limits: Gliomas, especially low-grade, showed above-expected tissue-blood divergence; non-neoplastic patients showed below. Only very few CDR3 sequences appeared in both tissue and blood.

TCR alpha and beta CDR3 regions were amplified from RNA using iRepertoire nested multiplex PCR. Each CDR3 protein is one row after TCRdb ran MiXCR on the multiplex PCR reads. The sample gives around 350,000 distinct CDR3 sequences, 41% of which show up once; approximately 12% is in the top ten. What was sequenced was glioma tissue, nonneoplastic brain tissue, or PBMCs (not recorded which). The rearrangement joins TRBV6-1 to TRBJ2-3; D tentatively reads TRBD1 or TRBD2 (6 bases each). This TCR derives from a human donor with low-grade glioma or glioblastoma, undergoing nonglioma brain surgery, or in good health (not recorded which). CDR3 bases: TGTGCCAGCAGCCTCGGTGGGGGGCCTTCAGATACGCAGTATTTT. Its translation is CASSLGGGPSDTQYF.